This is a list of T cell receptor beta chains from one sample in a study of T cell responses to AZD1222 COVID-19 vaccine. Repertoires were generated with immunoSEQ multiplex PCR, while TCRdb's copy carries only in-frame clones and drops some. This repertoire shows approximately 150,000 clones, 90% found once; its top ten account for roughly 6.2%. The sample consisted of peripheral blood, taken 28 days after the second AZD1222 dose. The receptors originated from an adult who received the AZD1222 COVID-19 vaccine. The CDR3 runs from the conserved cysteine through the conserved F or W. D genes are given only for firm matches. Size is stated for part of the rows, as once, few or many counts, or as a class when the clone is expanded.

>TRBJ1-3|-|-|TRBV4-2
CASSEGSVFSGNTIYF
TGTGCCAGCAGCGAAGGTTCCGTTTTCTCTGGAAACACCATATATTTT
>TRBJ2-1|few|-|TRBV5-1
CASSLAVRTGADEQFF
TGCGCCAGCAGCTTGGCCGTCAGGACGGGCGCCGATGAGCAGTTCTTC
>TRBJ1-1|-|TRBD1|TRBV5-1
CASSLGGTGGWTEAFF
TGCGCCAGCAGCTTGGGAGGGACAGGGGGCTGGACTGAAGCTTTCTTT
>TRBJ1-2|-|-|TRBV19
CASSIPTAILPYGYTF
TGTGCCAGTAGTATCCCGACAGCGATCCTCCCCTATGGCTACACCTTC
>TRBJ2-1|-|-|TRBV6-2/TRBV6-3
CASSNGIEQFF
TGTGCCAGCAGCAACGGTATTGAGCAGTTCTTC
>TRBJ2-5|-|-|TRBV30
CAWKIFTGRETQYF
TGTGCCTGGAAAATTTTTACGGGCCGCGAGACCCAGTACTTC
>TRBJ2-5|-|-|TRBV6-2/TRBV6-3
CASSYTAGRETQYF
TGTGCCAGCAGTTATACTGCAGGGCGAGAGACCCAGTACTTC
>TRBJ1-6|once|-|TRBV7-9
CASSRGNSPLHF
TGTGCCAGCAGCCGCGGGAATTCACCCCTCCACTTT
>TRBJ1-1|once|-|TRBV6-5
CASRLGGNTEAFF
TGTGCCAGCAGGCTGGGGGGGAACACTGAAGCTTTCTTT
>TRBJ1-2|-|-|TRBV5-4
CASSSDETYGYTF
TGTGCCAGCAGTTCGGATGAAACCTATGGCTACACCTTC
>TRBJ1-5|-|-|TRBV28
CASSLLGAGNQPQHF
TGTGCCAGCAGTTTATTGGGGGCGGGGAATCAGCCCCAGCATTTT
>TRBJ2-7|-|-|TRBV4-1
CASSQVPGEPYEQYF
TGCGCCAGCAGCCAAGTTCCCGGGGAACCCTACGAGCAGTACTTC
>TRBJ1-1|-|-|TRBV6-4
CASSDLDRDTEAFF
TGTGCCAGCAGTGACCTTGACAGAGACACTGAAGCTTTCTTT
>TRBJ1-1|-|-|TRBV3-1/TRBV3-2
CACKVWGDTEAFF
TGTGCCTGCAAGGTGTGGGGGGACACTGAAGCTTTCTTT
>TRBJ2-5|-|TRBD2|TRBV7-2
CASSAPLASGGSRGAQYF
TGTGCCAGCAGCGCGCCCTTGGCTAGCGGGGGTTCGCGAGGGGCCCAGTACTTC
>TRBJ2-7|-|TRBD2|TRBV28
CASSLWGGGSTYEQYF
TGTGCCAGCAGTTTATGGGGCGGGGGATCAACCTACGAGCAGTACTTC
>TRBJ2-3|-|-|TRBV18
CASSPPIDTQYF
TGTGCCAGCTCACCACCGATCGATACGCAGTATTTT
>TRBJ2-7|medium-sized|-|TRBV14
CASTQNEQYF
TGTGCCAGCACCCAGAACGAGCAGTACTTC
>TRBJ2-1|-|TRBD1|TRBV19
CASSKPGQGPLEQFF
TGTGCCAGTAGTAAACCGGGACAGGGCCCCCTTGAGCAGTTCTTC
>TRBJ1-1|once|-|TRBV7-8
CASSLTSTRSTEAFF
TGTGCCAGCAGCTTAACGAGCACGAGGAGCACTGAAGCTTTCTTT
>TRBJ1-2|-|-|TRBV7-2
CASSSLWSDYGYTF
TGTGCCAGCAGCTCGCTTTGGTCCGACTATGGCTACACCTTC
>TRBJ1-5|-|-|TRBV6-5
CASGRENQPQHF
TGTGCCAGCGGCAGGGAGAATCAGCCCCAGCATTTT
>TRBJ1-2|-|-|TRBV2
CASRDANYGYTF
TGTGCCAGCAGGGACGCTAACTATGGCTACACCTTC
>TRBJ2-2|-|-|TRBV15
CATSGGGGFSLTGELFF
TGTGCCACCAGCGGTGGGGGAGGTTTCAGCCTAACCGGGGAGCTGTTTTTT
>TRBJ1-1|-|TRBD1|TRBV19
CASSISQGVEAFF
TGTGCCAGTAGTATCAGTCAGGGGGTAGAAGCTTTCTTT
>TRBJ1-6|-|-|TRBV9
CASSVGQGLGDSPLHF
TGTGCCAGCAGCGTAGGTCAGGGCTTGGGAGACTCACCCCTCCACTTT
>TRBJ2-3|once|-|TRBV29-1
CSVATDTQYF
TGCAGCGTTGCCACAGATACGCAGTATTTT
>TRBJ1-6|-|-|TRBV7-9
CASRLGDSPLHF
TGTGCCAGCAGATTGGGCGATTCACCCCTCCACTTT
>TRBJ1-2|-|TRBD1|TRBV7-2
CASSLGQGEGYTF
TGTGCCAGCAGCTTAGGGCAGGGGGAGGGCTACACCTTC
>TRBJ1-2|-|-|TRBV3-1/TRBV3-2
CASSQGIRGPYGYTF
TGTGCCAGCAGCCAAGGTATCAGGGGACCTTATGGCTACACCTTC
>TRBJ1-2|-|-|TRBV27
CASSGGGFGGGYTF
TGTGCCAGCAGTGGGGGAGGATTTGGTGGAGGCTACACCTTC
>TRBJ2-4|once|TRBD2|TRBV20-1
CSAGDSGRTKNIQYF
TGCAGTGCTGGTGATAGCGGGAGGACCAAAAACATTCAGTACTTC
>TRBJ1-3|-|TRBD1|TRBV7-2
CASSLVGGTGPGNTIYF
TGTGCCAGCAGCTTAGTAGGGGGGACAGGGCCTGGAAACACCATATATTTT
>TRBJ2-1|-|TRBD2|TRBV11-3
CASSPRDGGYNEQFF
TGTGCCAGCAGCCCTAGGGACGGGGGGTACAATGAGCAGTTCTTC
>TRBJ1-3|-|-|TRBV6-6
CASSSSRVSGNTIYF
TGTGCCAGCAGCTCCTCGAGGGTTTCTGGAAACACCATATATTTT
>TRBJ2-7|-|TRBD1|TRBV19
CASSGGQGAYEQYF
TGTGCCAGTAGTGGAGGACAGGGGGCATACGAGCAGTACTTC
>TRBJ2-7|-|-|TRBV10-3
CAISVPGGPYEQYF
TGTGCCATCAGTGTCCCCGGCGGGCCCTACGAGCAGTACTTC
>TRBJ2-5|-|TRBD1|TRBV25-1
CASSERTGGQETQYF
TGTGCCAGCAGTGAACGGACAGGGGGACAAGAGACCCAGTACTTC
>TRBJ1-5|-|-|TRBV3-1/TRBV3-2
CASSLSSGKTASNQPQHF
TGTGCCAGCAGCCTATCCTCCGGGAAAACAGCGAGCAATCAGCCCCAGCATTTT
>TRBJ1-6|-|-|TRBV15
CATSRGQHNSPLHF
TGTGCCACCAGCAGAGGACAGCATAATTCACCCCTCCACTTT
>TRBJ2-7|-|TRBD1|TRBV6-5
CASSPGTGRHEQYF
TGTGCCAGCAGTCCCGGGACAGGGAGGCACGAGCAGTACTTC
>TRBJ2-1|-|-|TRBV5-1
CASSLLSFEQFF
TGCGCCAGCAGCTTGCTGAGCTTTGAGCAGTTCTTC